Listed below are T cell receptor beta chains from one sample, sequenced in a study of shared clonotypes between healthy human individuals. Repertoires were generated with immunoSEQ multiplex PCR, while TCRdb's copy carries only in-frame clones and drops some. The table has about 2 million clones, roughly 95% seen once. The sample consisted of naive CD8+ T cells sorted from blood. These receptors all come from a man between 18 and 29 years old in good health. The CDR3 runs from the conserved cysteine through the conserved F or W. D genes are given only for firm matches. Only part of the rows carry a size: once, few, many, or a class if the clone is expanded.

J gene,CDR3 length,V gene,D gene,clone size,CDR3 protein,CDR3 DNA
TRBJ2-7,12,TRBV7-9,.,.,CASSLEQNEQYF,TGTGCCAGCAGCTTAGAACAGAACGAGCAGTACTTC
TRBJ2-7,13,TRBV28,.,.,CASSFRGSYEQYF,TGTGCCAGCAGTTTTAGGGGATCCTACGAGCAGTACTTC
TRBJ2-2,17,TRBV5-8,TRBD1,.,CASSSGTGVANTGELFF,TGTGCCAGCAGCTCCGGGACAGGGGTGGCGAACACCGGGGAGCTGTTTTTT
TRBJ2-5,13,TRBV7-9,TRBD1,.,CASGRQGQETQYF,TGTGCCAGCGGGAGACAGGGACAAGAGACCCAGTACTTC
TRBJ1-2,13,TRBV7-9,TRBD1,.,CASSHDREEGYTF,TGTGCCAGCAGCCATGACAGGGAAGAAGGCTACACCTTC
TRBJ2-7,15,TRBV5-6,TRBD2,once,CASSYTSGVSYEQYF,TGTGCCAGCAGCTATACTAGCGGGGTTTCCTACGAGCAGTACTTC
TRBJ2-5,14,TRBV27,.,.,CASSAIDRQETQYF,TGTGCCAGCAGCGCCATCGACAGGCAAGAGACCCAGTACTTC
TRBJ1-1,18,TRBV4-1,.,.,CASSQENIGVLLNTEAFF,TGCGCCAGCAGCCAAGAGAATATTGGGGTTTTATTGAACACTGAAGCTTTCTTT
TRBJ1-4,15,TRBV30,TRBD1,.,CAWSAGGATNEKLFF,TGTGCCTGGAGTGCAGGGGGTGCAACTAATGAAAAACTGTTTTTT
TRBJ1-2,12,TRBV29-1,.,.,CSVEATFAGYTF,TGCAGCGTTGAAGCAACATTCGCTGGCTACACCTTC
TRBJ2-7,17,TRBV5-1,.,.,CASSLGLFTARSYEQYF,TGCGCCAGCAGCTTGGGGTTATTCACGGCGCGCTCCTACGAGCAGTACTTC
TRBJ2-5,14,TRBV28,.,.,CASRVLETEETQYF,TGTGCCAGCAGGGTTTTAGAGACCGAAGAGACCCAGTACTTC
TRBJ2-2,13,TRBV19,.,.,CASSPHVTGELFF,TGTGCCAGTAGTCCGCACGTCACCGGGGAGCTGTTTTTT
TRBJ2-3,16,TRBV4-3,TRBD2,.,CASSQVISGSADTQYF,TGCGCCAGCAGCCAAGTGATTAGCGGGAGTGCAGATACGCAGTATTTT
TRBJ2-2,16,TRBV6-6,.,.,CASIAATGSHTGELFF,TGTGCCAGCATTGCAGCGACAGGATCCCACACCGGGGAGCTGTTTTTT
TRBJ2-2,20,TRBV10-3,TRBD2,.,CAISDIRDPLAGVIAGELFF,TGTGCCATCAGTGATATCCGGGACCCACTAGCGGGAGTAATCGCCGGGGAGCTGTTTTTT
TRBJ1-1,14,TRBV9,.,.,CASSVAGINTEAFF,TGTGCCAGCAGCGTAGCAGGGATTAACACTGAAGCTTTCTTT
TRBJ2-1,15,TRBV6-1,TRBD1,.,CASRTGTGSYNEQFF,TGTGCCAGCAGAACCGGGACAGGCTCCTACAATGAGCAGTTCTTC
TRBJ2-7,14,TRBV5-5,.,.,CASSLAGQSYEQYF,TGTGCCAGCAGCTTGGCAGGGCAGTCCTACGAGCAGTACTTC
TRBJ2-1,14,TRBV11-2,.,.,CASSPNNYQVEQFF,TGTGCCAGCAGCCCGAATAACTACCAAGTTGAGCAGTTCTTC
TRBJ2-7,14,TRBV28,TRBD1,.,CASSFLRQGDEQYF,TGTGCCAGCAGTTTCTTGAGACAGGGAGACGAGCAGTACTTC
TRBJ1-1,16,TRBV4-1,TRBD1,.,CASSHRKGQGGMTAFF,TGCGCCAGCAGCCACCGAAAAGGACAGGGGGGAATGACAGCTTTCTTT
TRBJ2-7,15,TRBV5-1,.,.,CASSLDPGASYEQYF,TGCGCCAGCAGCTTGGACCCCGGGGCCTCCTACGAGCAGTACTTC
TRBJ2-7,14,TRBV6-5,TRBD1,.,CASRGQLYSYEQYF,TGTGCCAGCAGGGGACAGCTCTACTCCTACGAGCAGTACTTC
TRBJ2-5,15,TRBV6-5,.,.,CASSYVGDKLETQYF,TGTGCCAGCAGTTATGTCGGGGACAAGTTGGAGACCCAGTACTTC
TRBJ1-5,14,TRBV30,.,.,CAWTGGQGNQPQHF,TGTGCCTGGACTGGCGGGCAGGGGAACCAGCCCCAGCATTTT
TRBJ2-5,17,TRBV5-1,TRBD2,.,CASSLDIVAGDQETQYF,TGCGCCAGCAGCTTGGATATTGTAGCGGGGGACCAAGAGACCCAGTACTTC
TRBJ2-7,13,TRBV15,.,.,CATSREVYYEQYF,TGTGCCACCAGCAGAGAGGTGTACTACGAGCAGTACTTC
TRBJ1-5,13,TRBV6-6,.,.,CAIRHDSNQPQHF,TGTGCCATTAGACATGATAGCAATCAGCCCCAGCATTTT
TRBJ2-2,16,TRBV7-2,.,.,CASSLEAAGLGGELFF,TGTGCCAGCAGCTTAGAAGCGGCGGGTTTGGGCGGGGAGCTGTTTTTT
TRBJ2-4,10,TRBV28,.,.,CASSRDIQYF,TGTGCCAGCAGCAGGGACATTCAGTACTTC
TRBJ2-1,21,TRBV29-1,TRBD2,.,CSVEWALGASGTESSYNEQFF,TGCAGCGTTGAATGGGCCCTCGGGGCTAGCGGGACCGAGAGCTCCTACAATGAGCAGTTCTTC
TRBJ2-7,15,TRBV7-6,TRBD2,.,CASSYGLASHYEQYF,TGTGCCAGCAGCTACGGACTAGCGAGTCACTACGAGCAGTACTTC
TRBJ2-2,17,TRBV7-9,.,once,CASSLEKWQEGTGELFF,TGTGCCAGCAGCTTAGAAAAGTGGCAGGAGGGCACCGGGGAGCTGTTTTTT
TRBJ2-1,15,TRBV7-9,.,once,CASSPLLGGYNEQFF,TGTGCCAGCAGCCCCTTACTAGGGGGCTACAATGAGCAGTTCTTC
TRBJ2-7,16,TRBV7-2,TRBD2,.,CASSLDPRGTPYEQYF,TGTGCCAGCAGCTTAGACCCGCGGGGGACCCCCTACGAGCAGTACTTC
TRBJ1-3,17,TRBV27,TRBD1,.,CASSPLATGFSGNTIYF,TGTGCCAGCAGTCCATTAGCGACAGGGTTCTCTGGAAACACCATATATTTT
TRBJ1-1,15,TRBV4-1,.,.,CASSPDPRGNTEAFF,TGCGCCAGCAGCCCGGACCCTCGGGGGAACACTGAAGCTTTCTTT
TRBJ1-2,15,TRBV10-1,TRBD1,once,CADAGTGERNYGYTF,TGCGCAGACGCCGGGACAGGGGAACGGAACTATGGCTACACCTTC
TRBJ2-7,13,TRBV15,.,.,CATSSGVGNEQYF,TGTGCCACCAGCAGCGGTGTTGGGAACGAGCAGTACTTC
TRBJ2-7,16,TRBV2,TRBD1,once,CASSEAGTGGKYEQYF,TGTGCCAGCAGTGAAGCGGGGACAGGGGGCAAGTACGAGCAGTACTTC
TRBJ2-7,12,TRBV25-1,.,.,CASSDGGYEQYF,TGTGCCAGCAGTGATGGGGGGTACGAGCAGTACTTC
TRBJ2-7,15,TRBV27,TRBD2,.,CASRETGTSGYEQYF,TGTGCCAGCAGGGAGACCGGGACTAGCGGTTACGAGCAGTACTTC
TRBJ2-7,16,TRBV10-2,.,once,CASSESPGPLGYEQYF,TGCGCCAGCAGTGAGTCGCCAGGGCCCCTGGGGTACGAGCAGTACTTC
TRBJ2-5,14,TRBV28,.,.,CASSPTPGTETQYF,TGTGCCAGCAGTCCCACCCCGGGTACAGAGACCCAGTACTTC
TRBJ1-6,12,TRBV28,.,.,CASRAYNSPLHF,TGTGCCAGCAGGGCCTATAATTCACCCCTCCACTTT
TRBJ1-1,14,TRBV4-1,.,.,CASSLTGLNTEAFF,TGCGCCAGCAGCCTGACAGGCCTGAACACTGAAGCTTTCTTT
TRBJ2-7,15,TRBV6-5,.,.,CASSNGGEGTYEQYF,TGTGCCAGCAGTAACGGGGGTGAGGGCACCTACGAGCAGTACTTC
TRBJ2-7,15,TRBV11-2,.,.,CASSFNPSESYEQYF,TGTGCCAGCAGCTTTAACCCTAGCGAGAGCTACGAGCAGTACTTC
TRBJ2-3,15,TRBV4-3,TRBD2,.,CASSSLAGTTDTQYF,TGCGCCAGCAGTTCACTAGCGGGGACCACAGATACGCAGTATTTT
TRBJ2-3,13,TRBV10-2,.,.,CASSELRTDTQYF,TGCGCCAGCAGCGAGCTTCGGACAGATACGCAGTATTTT